This record covers a single T cell receptor beta chain. The antigen this receptor binds is unknown. No base-level quality is on record; no much larger clone is a single base apart. Per the publication, the treatment or condition label means: live attenuated yellow fever vaccine strain. At every blood-draw timepoint, two biological replicates of bulk PBMCs were collected. PBMCs were isolated from peripheral blood using a standard Ficoll-Paque protocol. TriZol was used to extract RNA from bulk PBMCs, CD4 and CD8 fractions, and dextramer-positive and dextramer-negative fractions. This entry belongs to a study of T cells after yellow fever vaccination (dated by TCRdb to 2018 to 2020). For context, the study as a whole: Libraries from fractions with low cell numbers were prepared with the SMART-Seq v4 Ultra Low Input RNA kit. Two healthy male donors, one aged 18 to 29 and one aged 30 to 40 years, made up the cohort. Blood was drawn at multiple timepoints before and after primary and secondary immunization, with bulk PBMC replicates and cell subsets isolated. Bulk TCR alpha and beta repertoires were sequenced longitudinally to track T-cell clones before and after primary and booster YFV17D yellow fever vaccination. Results and caveats for the whole study, not just this receptor: Only a couple of donors were included in the study, so the extent to which the findings can be generalized is limited. FACS-sorted repertoires could contain abundant contaminating clonotypes from the bulk population, so computational filtering was required. A small fraction of clonotypes showed up in both the CD4 and CD8 compartments, probably as a result of convergent recombination. Most clones expanded after primary vaccination (96% of CD4 and roughly 88% of CD8) were re-detected after the booster, suggesting that broad memory maintenance occurred. The secondary T-cell response was weaker than the primary response but faster, peaking on day 5 instead of day 15.

Synthesis of TCR cDNA relied on 5'RACE template switching, a step that introduced a universal primer site along with unique molecular identifiers. Priming for cDNA synthesis came from both the TCR alpha and TCR beta constant segments. Two PCR steps were used to amplify libraries, with sample barcodes and sequencing adapters being added in the second step. Sequencing of the libraries was done on either Illumina HiSeq 2500 (2x100 bp) or NovaSeq (2x150 bp). The original methods were these. MIGEC was used to demultiplex reads and collapse the reads into UMI consensus sequences, and MiXCR was used for V(D)J alignment. Using edgeR on replicate PBMC samples, clonotypes were called vaccine-responding if FDR was below 0.01 and the log2 fold change was above 5 up to day 15. Each bulk clonotype was labeled CD4 or CD8 based on which sequenced repertoire, CD4 or CD8, contained the clonotype at higher abundance. TCRdb itself trimmed the public reads at Q25 with fastp, ran MiXCR and retained productive beta chains. Every CDR3 protein is listed once, alongside the most common genes and DNA of its rows. These V and J calls are TCRdb output, not the study's own analysis. A total of around 530,000 distinct CDR3 sequences appear in this sample, less than 20% of them only once. 15% to 20% of the sample is taken by the ten largest.

Including cysteine and phenylalanine, the CDR3 has 15 amino acids. The kept DNA is CDR3 alone, 45 bases in frame from the first base. The germline V gene yields MNHEY for CDR1 and SVGEGT for CDR2. Germline trimming amounts to 5 bases on V and 1 base on J, with 4 as the count of junction bases outside the gene matches. This TCR derives from a man aged 18 to 35 who received the YFV17D yellow fever vaccine. The receptor chain draws on TRBV6-2 or TRBV6-3 and TRBJ2-2; a stretch of 7 junction bases matches TRBD1. Specimen: PBMCs, collected roughly 5 days after the first yellow fever vaccination. The DNA sequence is given as TGTGCCAGCAGTGGGAACAGGGGGAACACCGGGGAGCTGTTTTTT. Its translation is CASSGNRGNTGELFF.